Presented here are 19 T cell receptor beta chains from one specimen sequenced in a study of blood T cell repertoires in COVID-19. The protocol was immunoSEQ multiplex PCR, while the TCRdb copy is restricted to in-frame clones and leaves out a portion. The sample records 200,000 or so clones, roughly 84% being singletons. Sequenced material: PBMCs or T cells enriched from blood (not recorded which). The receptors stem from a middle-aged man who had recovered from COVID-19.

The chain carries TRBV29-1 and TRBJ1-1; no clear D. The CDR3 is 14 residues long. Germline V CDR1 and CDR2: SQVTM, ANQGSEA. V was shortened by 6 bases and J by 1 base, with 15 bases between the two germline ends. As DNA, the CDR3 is TGCAGCGTCCTGCCCTCCCCGGGGAACACTGAAGCTTTCTTT. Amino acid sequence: CSVLPSPGNTEAFF.

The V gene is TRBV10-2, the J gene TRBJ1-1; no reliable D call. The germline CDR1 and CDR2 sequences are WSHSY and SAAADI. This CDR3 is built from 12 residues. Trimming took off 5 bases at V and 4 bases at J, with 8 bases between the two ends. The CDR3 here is CASSPKFTEAFF. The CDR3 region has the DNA TGCGCCAGCAGTCCTAAGTTCACTGAAGCTTTCTTT.

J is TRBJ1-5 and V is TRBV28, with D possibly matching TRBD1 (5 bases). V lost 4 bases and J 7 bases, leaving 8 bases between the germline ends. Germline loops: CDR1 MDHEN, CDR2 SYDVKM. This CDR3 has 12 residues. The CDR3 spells CASSWGGQPQHF. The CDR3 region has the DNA TGTGCCAGCAGTTGGGGGGGACAGCCCCAGCATTTT.

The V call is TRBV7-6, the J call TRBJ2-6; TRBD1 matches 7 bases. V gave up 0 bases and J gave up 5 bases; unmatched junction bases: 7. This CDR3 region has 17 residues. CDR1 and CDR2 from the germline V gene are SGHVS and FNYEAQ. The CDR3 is CASSLAVGQARANVLTF. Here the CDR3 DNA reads TGTGCCAGCAGCTTAGCGGTTGGACAGGCCAGGGCCAACGTCCTGACTTTC.

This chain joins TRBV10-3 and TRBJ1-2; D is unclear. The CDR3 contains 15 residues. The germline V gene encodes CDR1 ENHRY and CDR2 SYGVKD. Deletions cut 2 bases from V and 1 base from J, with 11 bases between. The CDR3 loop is CAISEARLGNYGYTF. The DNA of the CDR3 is TGTGCCATCAGTGAGGCCAGGTTAGGTAACTATGGCTACACCTTC.

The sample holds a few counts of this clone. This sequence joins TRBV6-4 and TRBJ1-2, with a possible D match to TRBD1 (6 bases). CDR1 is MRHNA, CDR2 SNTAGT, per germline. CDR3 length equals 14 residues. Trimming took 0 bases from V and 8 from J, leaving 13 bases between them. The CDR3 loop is CASSDSRGGQGYTF. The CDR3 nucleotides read TGTGCCAGCAGTGACTCGAGGGGGGGCCAGGGCTACACCTTC.

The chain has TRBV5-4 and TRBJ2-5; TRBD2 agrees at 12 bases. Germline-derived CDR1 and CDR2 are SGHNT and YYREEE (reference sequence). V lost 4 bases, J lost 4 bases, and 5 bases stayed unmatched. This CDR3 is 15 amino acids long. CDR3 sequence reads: CASSRTSGDSETQYF. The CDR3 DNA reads TGTGCCAGCAGCCGGACTAGCGGGGATTCAGAGACCCAGTACTTC.

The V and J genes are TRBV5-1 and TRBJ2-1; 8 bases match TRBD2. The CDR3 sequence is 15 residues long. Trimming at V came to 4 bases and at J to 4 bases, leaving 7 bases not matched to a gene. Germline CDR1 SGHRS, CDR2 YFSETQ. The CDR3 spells CASSQTVAGYNEQFF. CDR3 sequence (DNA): TGCGCCAGCAGCCAAACGGTAGCGGGGTACAATGAGCAGTTCTTC.

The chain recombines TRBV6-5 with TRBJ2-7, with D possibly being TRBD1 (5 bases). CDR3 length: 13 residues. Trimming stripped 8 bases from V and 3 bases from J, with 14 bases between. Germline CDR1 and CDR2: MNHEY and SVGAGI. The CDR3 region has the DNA TGTGCCAGCCAACTCAGGGCAGTCTACGAGCAGTACTTC. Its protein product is CASQLRAVYEQYF.

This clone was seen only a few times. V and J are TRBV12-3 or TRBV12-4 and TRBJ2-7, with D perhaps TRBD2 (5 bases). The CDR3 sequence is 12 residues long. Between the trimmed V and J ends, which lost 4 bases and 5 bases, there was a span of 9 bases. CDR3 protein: CASSWRRNEQYF. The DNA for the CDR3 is TGTGCCAGCAGTTGGAGGAGAAACGAGCAGTACTTC.

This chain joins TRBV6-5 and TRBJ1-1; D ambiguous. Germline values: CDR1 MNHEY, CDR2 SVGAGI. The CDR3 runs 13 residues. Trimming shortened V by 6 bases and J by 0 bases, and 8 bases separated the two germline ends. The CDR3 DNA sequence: TGTGCCAGCAGCGGGGTCCTGAACACTGAAGCTTTCTTT. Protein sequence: CASSGVLNTEAFF.

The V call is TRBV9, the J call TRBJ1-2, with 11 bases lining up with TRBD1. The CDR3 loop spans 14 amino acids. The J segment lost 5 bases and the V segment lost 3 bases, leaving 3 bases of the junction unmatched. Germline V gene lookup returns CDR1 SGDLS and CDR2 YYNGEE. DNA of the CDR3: TGTGCCAGCAGCGCCGGGACAGGGGGGTATGGCTACACCTTC. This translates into CASSAGTGGYGYTF.

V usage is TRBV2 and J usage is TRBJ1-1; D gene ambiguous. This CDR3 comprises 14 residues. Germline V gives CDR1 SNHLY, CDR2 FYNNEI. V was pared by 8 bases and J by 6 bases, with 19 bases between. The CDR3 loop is CASDSTGLRAEAFF. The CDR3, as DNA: TGTGCCAGCGATTCGACCGGGTTGAGGGCTGAAGCTTTCTTT.

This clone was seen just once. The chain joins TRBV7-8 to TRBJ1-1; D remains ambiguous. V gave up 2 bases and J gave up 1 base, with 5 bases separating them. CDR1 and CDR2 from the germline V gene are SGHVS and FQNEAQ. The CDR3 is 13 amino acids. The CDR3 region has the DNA TGTGCCAGCAGCTTACCCAAGAACACTGAAGCTTTCTTT. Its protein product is CASSLPKNTEAFF.

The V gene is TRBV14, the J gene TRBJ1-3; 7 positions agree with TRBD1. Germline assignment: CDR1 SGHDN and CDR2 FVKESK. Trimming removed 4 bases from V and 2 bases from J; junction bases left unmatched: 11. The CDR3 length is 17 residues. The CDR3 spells CASSRGVQGLPGNTIYF. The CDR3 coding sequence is TGTGCCAGCAGCCGAGGGGTACAGGGGCTTCCTGGAAACACCATATATTTT. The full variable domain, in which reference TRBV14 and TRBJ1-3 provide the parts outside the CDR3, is EAGVTQFPSHSVIEKGQTVTLRCDPISGHDNLYWYRRVMGKEIKFLLHFVKESKQDESGMPNNRFLAERTGGTYSTLKVQPAELEDSGVYFCASSRGVQGLPGNTIYFGEGSWLTVV.

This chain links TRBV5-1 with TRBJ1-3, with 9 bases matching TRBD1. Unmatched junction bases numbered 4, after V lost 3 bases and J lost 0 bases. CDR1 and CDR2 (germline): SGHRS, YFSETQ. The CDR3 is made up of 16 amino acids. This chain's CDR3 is CASSSQGQGSGNTIYF. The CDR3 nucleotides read TGCGCCAGCAGCTCCCAGGGACAGGGCTCTGGAAACACCATATATTTT. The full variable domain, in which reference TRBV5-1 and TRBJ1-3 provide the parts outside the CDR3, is KAGVTQTPRYLIKTRGQQVTLSCSPISGHRSVSWYQQTPGQGLQFLFEYFSETQRNKGNFPGRFSGRQFSNSRSEMNVSTLELGDSALYLCASSSQGQGSGNTIYFGEGSWLTVV.

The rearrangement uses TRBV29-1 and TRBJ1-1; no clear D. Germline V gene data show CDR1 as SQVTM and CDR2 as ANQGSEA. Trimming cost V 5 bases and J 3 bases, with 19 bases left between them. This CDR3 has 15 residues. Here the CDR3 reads CSVSLRGDSDTEAFF. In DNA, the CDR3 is TGCAGCGTTAGTCTTCGTGGAGATTCTGACACTGAAGCTTTCTTT.

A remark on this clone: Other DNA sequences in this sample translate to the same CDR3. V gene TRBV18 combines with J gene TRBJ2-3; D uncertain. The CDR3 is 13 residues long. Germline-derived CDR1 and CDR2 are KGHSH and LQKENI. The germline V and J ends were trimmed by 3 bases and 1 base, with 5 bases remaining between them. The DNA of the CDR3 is TGTGCCAGCTCACCTTCAGGCACAGATACGCAGTATTTT. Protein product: CASSPSGTDTQYF.

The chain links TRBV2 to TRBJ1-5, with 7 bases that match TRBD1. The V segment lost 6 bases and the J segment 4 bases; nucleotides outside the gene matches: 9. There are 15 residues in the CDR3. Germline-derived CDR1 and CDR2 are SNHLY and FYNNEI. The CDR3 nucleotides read TGTGCCAGCAGCCCGACAGGGATGGGGAATCAGCCCCAGCATTTT. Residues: CASSPTGMGNQPQHF.